This TCR beta chain is drawn from a study of blood T cell repertoires in COVID-19. On the study more broadly: T cells, B-cell-depleted T cells, or PBMCs supplied cDNA or gDNA.

V lost 2 bases, J lost 10 bases, and 9 bases lay in between. Per the germline V gene, CDR1 is MDHEN and CDR2 is SYDVKM. The CDR3 is 12 residues long. In the original processing: Counts of nucleated cells, estimated from reference gene primer amplification, were obtained. Repertoires were generated with immunoSEQ multiplex PCR, while TCRdb's copy carries only in-frame clones and drops some. Clone size and the V and J calls come from that table; the DNA yielded D and trimming. Of 250,000 to 300,000 clones in the sample, roughly 80% are singletons; the top ten hold around 4%. This clone was recorded a few times.

This chain connects TRBV28 to TRBJ1-5, with D uncertain. The sequenced material came from peripheral blood. This receptor was taken from a man aged 55 to 70 with acute or convalescent COVID-19. The CDR3 coding sequence is TGTGCCAGCAGTTTAGGAGGTGTACCCCAGCATTTT. It translates to CASSLGGVPQHF.